The present entry profiles one T cell receptor beta chain with its context. The CDR3 loop spans 17 amino acids. J lost 6 bases, V lost 4 bases, and 10 bases had no gene match. Per the germline V gene, CDR1 is MDHEN and CDR2 is SYDVKM. Clones were read by immunoSEQ multiplex PCR, and TCRdb kept only the in-frame ones, dropping some. The sample includes about 160,000 clones, 82% seen only once; the top ten take over 9.5%. These data are taken from a study of blood T cell repertoires in COVID-19. The sample taken for sequencing was peripheral blood. The clonotype originates from a woman older than 75 with active or convalescent COVID-19. The J gene is TRBJ1-5, the V gene TRBV28, with 12 bases identical to TRBD1. The CDR3 DNA reads TGTGCCAGCAGTTCAACCCTGGGACAGGGGGCTAGTCAGCCCCAGCATTTT. This gives the protein CASSSTLGQGASQPQHF.